This is a list of T cell receptor beta chains from one sample in a study of OX40 agonist ivuxolimab in advanced cancers. Sequencing was performed with immunoSEQ multiplex PCR; in TCRdb, only in-frame clones are kept and a portion is missing. In the table there are 75,000 to 100,000 clones, roughly 90% of which are singletons. The material sequenced was CD4+ or CD8+ T cells sorted from blood, taken in a trial of the OX40 agonist ivuxolimab. These receptors were obtained from an adult with an advanced solid tumor such as melanoma, head and neck, liver or kidney cancer. Both conserved end residues are part of each CDR3. The D gene is left open where the match is weak. Some rows mark clone size as missing; the rest say once, few, many or name a class of expanded clone.

len	d_gene	abundance	j_gene	v_gene	CDR3nt	CDR3aa
12	-	-	TRBJ2-5	TRBV4-1	TGCGCCAGCAGTGGCGGGCAAGAGACCCAGTACTTC	CASSGGQETQYF
13	-	-	TRBJ2-7	TRBV10-2	TGCGCCAGCAAGCAGGGAATGGGGGACGAGCAGTACTTC	CASKQGMGDEQYF
17	-	-	TRBJ1-5	TRBV7-8	TGTGCCAGCAGCCTAAGGGGTACGGGGGAACGCGGTCAGCCCCAGCATTTT	CASSLRGTGERGQPQHF
13	-	-	TRBJ2-3	TRBV10-3	TGTGCCATCAGTGAGGAGGCGGGAGATACGCAGTATTTT	CAISEEAGDTQYF
14	-	-	TRBJ2-7	TRBV9	TGTGCCAGCAGCGTCGACTTGGACGGCTACGAGCAGTACTTC	CASSVDLDGYEQYF
14	-	-	TRBJ2-1	TRBV27	TGTGCCAGCAGTTTCAGGGACGCATACAATGAGCAGTTCTTC	CASSFRDAYNEQFF
13	-	-	TRBJ2-1	TRBV27	TGTGCCAGCAGTTTATCCAGGGCCGGAGAGCAGTTCTTC	CASSLSRAGEQFF
15	TRBD2	-	TRBJ2-7	TRBV9	TGTGCCAGCAGCCAGGGACTAGCGGCTTCCTACGAGCAGTACTTC	CASSQGLAASYEQYF
14	-	-	TRBJ2-3	TRBV6-6	TGTGCCAGCACCAACGCCGGCTCCACAGATACGCAGTATTTT	CASTNAGSTDTQYF
15	-	-	TRBJ1-1	TRBV5-4	TGTGCCAGCAGCTTGGATGGGTACATGAACACTGAAGCTTTCTTT	CASSLDGYMNTEAFF
13	TRBD1	-	TRBJ1-6	TRBV27	TGTGCCAGCAGGGGGACAGGGGTTCGACCCCTCCACTTT	CASRGTGVRPLHF
12	-	-	TRBJ1-1	TRBV29-1	TGCAGCGTTGCCAGGGGAGGGAATGAAGCTTTCTTT	CSVARGGNEAFF
15	-	once	TRBJ2-6	TRBV29-1	TGCAGCGTTGAAGGCAGGGACTCTGGGGCCAACGTCCTGACTTTC	CSVEGRDSGANVLTF
15	-	once	TRBJ1-2	TRBV5-5	TGTGCCAGCAGCTTGGTGGACATACGATACTATGGCTACACCTTC	CASSLVDIRYYGYTF
18	-	-	TRBJ2-6	TRBV21-1	TGTGCCAGCAGCAAAGCCGATGACAGGAACTCTGGGGCCAACGTCCTGACTTTC	CASSKADDRNSGANVLTF
17	-	-	TRBJ1-5	TRBV19	TGTGCCAGTAGTATAGGAGGCAGGAACTCTTTTACGGAGCCCCAGCATTTT	CASSIGGRNSFTEPQHF
15	TRBD1	-	TRBJ2-3	TRBV5-4	TGTGCCAGCAGCCCGGAGACAGGGCGCACAGATACGCAGTATTTT	CASSPETGRTDTQYF
13	-	-	TRBJ1-2	TRBV7-8	TGTGCCAGCAGCGAGGGGACTAACTATGGCTACACCTTC	CASSEGTNYGYTF
12	-	-	TRBJ2-7	TRBV29-1	TGCAGCGTTGAAGATACGGGGTACGAGCAGTACTTC	CSVEDTGYEQYF
13	-	-	TRBJ2-1	TRBV6-1	TGTGCCAGCTCAAAGGCCTTATACAATGAGCAGTTCTTC	CASSKALYNEQFF
17	TRBD1	once	TRBJ2-7	TRBV5-4	TGTGCCAGCAGCCCGTGGGACAGGGATGGGCCCTACTACGAGCAGTACTTC	CASSPWDRDGPYYEQYF
15	-	once	TRBJ1-1	TRBV4-3	TGCGCCAGCAGCCAAGAGGACCTACTGAACACTGAAGCTTTCTTT	CASSQEDLLNTEAFF
13	-	-	TRBJ2-7	TRBV29-1	TGCAGCGTTGAAGAAGCACCCTTCTACGAGCAGTACTTC	CSVEEAPFYEQYF
15	TRBD1	-	TRBJ1-1	TRBV7-2	TGTGCCAGCAGCACAACAACGACAGGGAGCACTGAAGCTTTCTTT	CASSTTTTGSTEAFF
16	TRBD1	-	TRBJ1-5	TRBV2	TGTGCCAGCAGTGGACCCCGGACAGGGGCGGAGGGGCCCCAGCATTTT	CASSGPRTGAEGPQHF
15	-	-	TRBJ2-6	TRBV2	TGTGCCAGCAGTGTGGGGTCCGGGGGGGCCAACGTCCTGACTTTC	CASSVGSGGANVLTF
16	TRBD2	-	TRBJ2-1	TRBV5-4	TGTGCCAGCAGCTTGGGAAGCGGGAGCTCCTACAATGAGCAGTTCTTC	CASSLGSGSSYNEQFF
18	TRBD2	-	TRBJ2-7	TRBV9	TGTGCCAGCAGCGTAGATCCGGGACTAGCGGGAGGGATATACGAGCAGTACTTC	CASSVDPGLAGGIYEQYF
11	-	once	TRBJ1-2	TRBV19	TGTGCCAGCGGCTCTGGGCCTGGCTACACCTTC	CASGSGPGYTF
17	-	-	TRBJ2-7	TRBV4-3	TGCGCCAGCAGCCAAGATCTGCGGAGTAGGGCAAGGCACGAGCAGTACTTC	CASSQDLRSRARHEQYF
12	-	-	TRBJ2-1	TRBV4-1	TGCGCCAGCAGCCAGATTGGGCGGGAGCAGTTCTTC	CASSQIGREQFF
14	-	-	TRBJ2-1	TRBV5-4	TGTGCCAGCAGCTTGGGGACTAAGTCTCTTGGGCAGTTCTTC	CASSLGTKSLGQFF
13	-	-	TRBJ2-2	TRBV6-5	TGTGCCAGCAGTTACAAGGGGACCGGGGAGCTGTTTTTT	CASSYKGTGELFF
14	TRBD1	once	TRBJ1-2	TRBV11-2	TGTGCCAGCAGCGAAGGGACAGGCGACTATGGCTACACCTTC	CASSEGTGDYGYTF
15	TRBD2	-	TRBJ2-1	TRBV27	TGTGCCAGCAGTTTATCCGGGGGGTTAGGCAATGAGCAGTTCTTC	CASSLSGGLGNEQFF
14	-	-	TRBJ2-3	TRBV18	TGTGCCAGCCTAGCTGTCAGTAGCACAGATACGCAGTATTTT	CASLAVSSTDTQYF
16	-	-	TRBJ2-2	TRBV19	TGTGCCAGTAAAAATACCGGGCAGGGTTGGACCGGGGAGCTGTTTTTT	CASKNTGQGWTGELFF